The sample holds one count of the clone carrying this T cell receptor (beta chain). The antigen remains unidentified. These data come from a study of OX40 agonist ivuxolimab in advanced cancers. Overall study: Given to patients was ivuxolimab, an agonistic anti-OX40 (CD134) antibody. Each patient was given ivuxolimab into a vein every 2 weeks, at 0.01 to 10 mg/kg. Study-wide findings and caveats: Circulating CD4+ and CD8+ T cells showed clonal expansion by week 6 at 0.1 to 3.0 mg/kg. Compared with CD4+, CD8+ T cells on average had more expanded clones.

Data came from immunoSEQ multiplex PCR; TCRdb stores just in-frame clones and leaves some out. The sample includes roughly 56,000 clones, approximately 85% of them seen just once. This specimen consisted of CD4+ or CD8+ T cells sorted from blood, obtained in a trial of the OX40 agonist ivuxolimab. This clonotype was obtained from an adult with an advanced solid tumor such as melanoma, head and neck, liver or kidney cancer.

In DNA, the CDR3 is TGTGCCAGCAGCCCAGTGGGTGACTACGAGCAGTACTTC. It specifies CASSPVGDYEQYF. The chain links TRBV14 to TRBJ2-7; D uncertain. V dropped 4 bases and J dropped 3 bases, with 10 bases sitting between them. The CDR3 loop spans 13 amino acids. CDR1 is SGHDN and CDR2 is FVKESK in the germline V gene. Variable domain in full (rest from reference TRBV14 and TRBJ2-7): EAGVTQFPSHSVIEKGQTVTLRCDPISGHDNLYWYRRVMGKEIKFLLHFVKESKQDESGMPNNRFLAERTGGTYSTLKVQPAELEDSGVYFCASSPVGDYEQYFGPGTRLTVT.